This record covers a single T cell receptor beta chain. The target antigen is unknown. The time point here: week 47, end of study. Doses consisted of 300 ug of mutant IDH1 20-mer peptide each, paired with topical imiquimod. Weeks 1, 3, 5, 7, 11, 15, 19 and 23 were when patients received their eight vaccinations. The germline gives CDR1 SNHLY, CDR2 FYNNEI. The CDR3 spans 12 residues. V was trimmed by 1 base and J by 7 bases, leaving 7 bases between them. The data stem from a study of a mutant IDH1 vaccine in newly diagnosed glioma. Whole-study context: Every participant had undergone radiotherapy, temozolomide, or both before, and most underwent both. V12 corresponded to week 35 and V13 to week 47. Study-wide findings and caveats: Seemingly, top peripheral T cell clonotype changes bore no relation to pseudoprogression.

Measured with immunoSEQ multiplex PCR; TCRdb has only the in-frame clones, and not every one. The sample holds tens of thousands of clones, approximately 65% seen once. The specimen was peripheral blood mononuclear cells (PBMCs), collected from a glioma patient whose treatment included an IDH1 peptide vaccine. This receptor was obtained from a man aged 35-49 years with glioma. Some clones in this sample may be carry-over from other donors' samples. The chain carries TRBV2 and TRBJ1-2; D uncertain. The CDR3 here is CASSEGSFGYTF. Written as DNA, the CDR3 is TGTGCCAGCAGTGAAGGGAGTTTTGGCTACACCTTC.